The 21 T cell receptor beta chains presented below share a single source sample, sequenced in a study of blood T cell repertoires in COVID-19. Clones were read by immunoSEQ multiplex PCR, and TCRdb kept only the in-frame ones, dropping some. The sample carries around 270,000 clones, roughly 84% recorded once. Sequencing used peripheral blood. The receptors shown here come from a woman aged 40 to 50 who had recovered from COVID-19.

The rearrangement joins TRBV9 to TRBJ2-2, with 12 bases matching TRBD2. J was trimmed by 6 bases and V by 2 bases; bases with no gene match: 2. This CDR3 contains 15 residues. Germline assignment: CDR1 SGDLS and CDR2 YYNGEE. In DNA form, the CDR3 reads TGTGCCAGCAGCGTGACTAGCGGGGGTTCCGGGGAGCTGTTTTTT. Translation gives CASSVTSGGSGELFF.

In nucleotides, the CDR3 is TGTGCCTGGGGGCGGGGAGTGAGTCGTCACACTGAAGCTTTCTTT. As protein: CAWGRGVSRHTEAFF. The rearrangement uses TRBV30 and TRBJ1-1; D remains ambiguous. V gave up 5 bases and J gave up 3 bases, with 19 bases separating them. Germline V gene data show CDR1 as GTSNPN and CDR2 as SVGIG (reference sequence). CDR3 size: 15 residues. The variable domain in full, with the rest retrieved from reference TRBV30 and TRBJ1-1, is SQTIHQWPATLVQPVGSPLSLECTVEGTSNPNLYWYRQAAGRGLQLLFYSVGIGQISSEVPQNLSASRPQDRQFILSSKKLLLSDSGFYLCAWGRGVSRHTEAFFGQGTRLTVV.

The chain combines TRBV6-5 with TRBJ1-5; D unresolved. The V and J ends lost 0 bases and 7 bases respectively, with 10 bases between them. Per the germline V gene, CDR1 is MNHEY and CDR2 is SVGAGI. This CDR3 comprises 14 residues. CDR3 sequence: CASSYSSGFQPQHF. The CDR3 region has the DNA TGTGCCAGCAGTTACTCCTCCGGGTTCCAGCCCCAGCATTTT.

The V call is TRBV18, the J call TRBJ2-5; D perhaps matches TRBD2 (5 bases). Germline CDR1 reads KGHSH; CDR2 reads LQKENI. CDR3 length equals 16 residues. V was cut by 3 bases and J by 4 bases, with 18 bases left in between. CDR3 DNA sequence: TGTGCCAGCTCACCGTCTGGAGAGCGGAAGACAGAGACCCAGTACTTC. Its protein is CASSPSGERKTETQYF.

This chain uses TRBV7-7 with TRBJ1-4, with D possibly being TRBD1 (5 bases). V lost 5 bases and J 2 bases, leaving 18 bases between the germline ends. The CDR3 contains 17 residues. Germline V gene sequence: CDR1 SSHAT, CDR2 FNYEAQ (reference sequence). CDR3 nucleotide sequence: TGTGCCAGCAGCCAAACAATCGCGACAGTCACTAATGAAAAACTGTTTTTT. Amino acids: CASSQTIATVTNEKLFF.

This rearrangement joins TRBV10-3 to TRBJ2-7; weak D call: TRBD2 (6 bases). V was trimmed by 3 bases and J by 0 bases, leaving 18 bases between them. Germline CDR1 and CDR2: ENHRY and SYGVKD. This CDR3 region has 17 residues. CDR3 sequence reads: CAISEQKLDGSSYEQYF. The CDR3 DNA is TGTGCCATCAGTGAACAAAAACTGGACGGGAGCTCCTACGAGCAGTACTTC.

The V gene is TRBV9, the J gene TRBJ2-7, with 10 bases identical to TRBD1. The germline CDR1 and CDR2 sequences are SGDLS and YYNGEE. This CDR3 is 13 amino acids long. V lost 5 bases to trimming and J lost 5 bases; unmatched junction nucleotides: 4. The DNA for the CDR3 is TGTGCCAGCAGGGGGACAGGGGACCACGAGCAGTACTTC. It translates to CASRGTGDHEQYF.

CDR3 DNA sequence: TGTGCCAGTGACCGTGGACAGGGGGTTTCTAACTATGGCTACACCTTC. This translates into CASDRGQGVSNYGYTF. The genes are TRBV19 and TRBJ1-2; the match to TRBD1 covers 10 bases. Unmatched junction bases numbered 9, after V lost 8 bases and J lost 0 bases. This CDR3 has 16 amino acids. The germline V gene has CDR1 LNHDA and CDR2 SQIVND (reference sequence).

As DNA, the CDR3 is TGTGCCAGCAGCTCCCGGACAGGGAGCTCCTACGAGCAGTACTTC. Its protein is CASSSRTGSSYEQYF. The chain combines TRBV11-3 with TRBJ2-7; 8 nucleotides agree with TRBD1. After removal of 4 bases from V and 0 bases from J, the junction contained 5 bases not matched to a gene. Germline V gene lookup returns CDR1 SGHNT and CDR2 YENEEA. The CDR3 consists of 15 residues.

CDR3 sequence (DNA): TGTGCCAGCAGTGATTACATGAGTCCCAGCGGGCATTTT. Translating it yields CASSDYMSPSGHF. The chain employs TRBV6-1 and TRBJ1-5; no definite D call. The CDR3 contains 13 residues. Trimming left V 3 bases short and J 15 bases short, with 18 bases between. Looked up from germline, CDR1 is MNHNS and CDR2 is SASEGT.

The gene calls are TRBV6-5 and TRBJ2-7; D might be TRBD2 (6 bases). V was pared by 2 bases and J by 0 bases, with 11 bases between. This CDR3 has 15 residues. Germline lookup yields CDR1 MNHEY and CDR2 SVGAGI. CDR3 in DNA: TGTGCCAGCAGTTACCGCGGACTAAGCTCCTACGAGCAGTACTTC. It codes for CASSYRGLSSYEQYF.

This chain joins TRBV18 and TRBJ2-7, with TRBD2 identical over 7 bases. This CDR3 comprises 16 residues. Germline V gives CDR1 KGHSH, CDR2 LQKENI. V trimming: 3 bases; J trimming: 5 bases; junction bases outside the gene matches: 13. CDR3 protein: CASSPPNTGGGHEQYF. The CDR3 nucleotides are TGTGCCAGCTCACCCCCTAACACGGGGGGAGGCCACGAGCAGTACTTC.

This chain connects TRBV2 to TRBJ2-7; D remains ambiguous. Germline values: CDR1 SNHLY, CDR2 FYNNEI. The CDR3 is made up of 13 amino acids. V dropped 6 bases and J dropped 6 bases, with 15 bases sitting between them. CDR3: CASSGSSAGEQYF. The CDR3 coding sequence is TGTGCCAGCAGCGGCTCGAGCGCCGGCGAGCAGTACTTC.

This clone was recorded once. CDR3 DNA sequence: TGTGCCAGCAGCTTATCCTCGGGGGGCTACGAGACCCAGTACTTC. Amino acid sequence: CASSLSSGGYETQYF. V usage is TRBV7-6 and J usage is TRBJ2-5; tentative D call: TRBD2 (7 bases). Between the trimmed V and J ends, which lost 2 bases and 5 bases, there was a span of 15 bases. Germline V gene data show CDR1 as SGHVS and CDR2 as FNYEAQ. The CDR3 covers 15 residues.

This sequence joins TRBV3-1 (or the pseudogene TRBV3-2) and TRBJ1-6; no firm D call. Deletions cut 3 bases from V and 7 bases from J, with 13 bases between. In germline, CDR1 is LGHDT, CDR2 YNNKEL (reference sequence). CDR3 length equals 15 residues. CDR3 loop: CASSQAVGVNSPLHF. In nucleotides, the CDR3 is TGTGCCAGCAGCCAGGCGGTGGGAGTCAATTCACCCCTCCACTTT.

The chain recombines TRBV5-1 with TRBJ2-2, with TRBD2 identical over 8 bases. This CDR3 comprises 15 residues. Germline loops: CDR1 SGHRS, CDR2 YFSETQ. The V segment lost 4 bases and the J segment 4 bases; nucleotides outside the gene matches: 6. CDR3 DNA sequence: TGCGCCAGCAGCCCCGGGGGGGGTGGCACCGGGGAGCTGTTTTTT. It is translated as CASSPGGGGTGELFF. The full variable domain, rest sourced from reference TRBV5-1 and TRBJ2-2, is KAGVTQTPRYLIKTRGQQVTLSCSPISGHRSVSWYQQTPGQGLQFLFEYFSETQRNKGNFPGRFSGRQFSNSRSEMNVSTLELGDSALYLCASSPGGGGTGELFFGEGSRLTVL.

V usage is TRBV4-1 and J usage is TRBJ2-1; 7 nucleotides line up with TRBD1. V trimming: 0 bases; J trimming: 7 bases; junction bases outside the gene matches: 12. Germline V gene lookup returns CDR1 MGHRA and CDR2 YSYEKL. The length of the CDR3 is 17 residues. The CDR3 reads CASSQDVRGTTWNEQFF. CDR3 nucleotides: TGCGCCAGCAGCCAAGACGTCAGGGGGACCACGTGGAATGAGCAGTTCTTC.

The rearrangement uses TRBV5-5 and TRBJ2-3; D may be TRBD1 (6 bases). The germline gives CDR1 SGHKS, CDR2 YYEKEE (reference sequence). V was trimmed by 0 bases and J by 0 bases, leaving 11 bases between them. The CDR3 has 16 amino acids. In DNA, the CDR3 is TGTGCCAGCAGCTTGGAGGGGGACCTTAGCACAGATACGCAGTATTTT. It encodes CASSLEGDLSTDTQYF.

The rearrangement uses TRBV5-1 and TRBJ2-5, with unresolved D. The CDR3 sequence is 14 residues long. Deletions cut 0 bases from V and 1 base from J, with 7 bases between. Germline V gives CDR1 SGHRS, CDR2 YFSETQ. CDR3: CASSLGQAQETQYF. CDR3 sequence (DNA): TGCGCCAGCAGCTTGGGGCAGGCCCAAGAGACCCAGTACTTC.

The rearrangement links TRBV11-1 to TRBJ2-7, with D perhaps TRBD2 (6 bases). CDR1 and CDR2 from the germline V gene are SGHAT and FQDESV (reference sequence). The CDR3 contains 17 residues. The V end lost 0 bases, the J end lost 4 bases, and 19 bases lay between the germline ends. The CDR3 sequence is CASSLARQGGVVYEQYF. CDR3 in DNA: TGTGCCAGCAGCTTAGCGCGGCAGGGAGGTGTCGTTTACGAGCAGTACTTC. The whole variable domain, remainder taken from reference TRBV11-1 and TRBJ2-7, is EAEVAQSPRYKITEKSQAVAFWCDPISGHATLYWYRQILGQGPELLVQFQDESVVDDSQLPKDRFSAERLKGVDSTLKIQPAELGDSAMYLCASSLARQGGVVYEQYFGPGTRLTVT.

The CDR3 protein is CASSQDTQGSNTIYF. CDR3 nucleotides: TGTGCCAGCAGCCAAGATACACAGGGGTCGAACACCATATATTTT. V is TRBV4-2 and J is TRBJ1-3; 7 positions match TRBD1. CDR1 is LGHNA and CDR2 is YNFKEQ in the germline V gene. The CDR3 extends over 15 amino acids. Germline trimming cut 0 bases from V and 7 bases from J; bases unmatched to any gene: 6.